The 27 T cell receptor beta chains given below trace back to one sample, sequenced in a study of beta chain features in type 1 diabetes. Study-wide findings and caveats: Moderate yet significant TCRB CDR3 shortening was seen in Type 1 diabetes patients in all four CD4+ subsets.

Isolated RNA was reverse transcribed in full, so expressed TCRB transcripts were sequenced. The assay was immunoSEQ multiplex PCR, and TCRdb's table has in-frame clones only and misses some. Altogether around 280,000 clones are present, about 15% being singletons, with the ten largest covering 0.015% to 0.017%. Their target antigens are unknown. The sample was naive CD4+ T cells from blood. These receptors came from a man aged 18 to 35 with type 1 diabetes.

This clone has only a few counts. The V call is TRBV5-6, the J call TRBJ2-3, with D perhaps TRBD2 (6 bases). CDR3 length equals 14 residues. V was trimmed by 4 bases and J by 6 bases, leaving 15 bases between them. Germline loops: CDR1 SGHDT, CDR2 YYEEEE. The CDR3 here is CASSRKDAGDTQYF. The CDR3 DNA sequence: TGTGCCAGCAGCCGAAAGGATGCGGGGGATACGCAGTATTTT.

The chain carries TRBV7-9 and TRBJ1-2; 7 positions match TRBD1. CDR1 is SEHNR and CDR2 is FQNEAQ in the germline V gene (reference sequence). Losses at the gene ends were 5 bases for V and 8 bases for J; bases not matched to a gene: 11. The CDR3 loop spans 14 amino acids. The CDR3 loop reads CASSPGQVPEGYTF. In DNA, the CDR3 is TGTGCCAGCAGCCCTGGACAGGTCCCAGAAGGCTACACCTTC.

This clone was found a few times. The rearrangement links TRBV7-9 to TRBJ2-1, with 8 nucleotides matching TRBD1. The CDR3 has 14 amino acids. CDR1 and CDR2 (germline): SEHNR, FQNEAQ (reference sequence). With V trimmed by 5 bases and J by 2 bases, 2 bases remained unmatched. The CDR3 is CASSQQGAYNEQFF. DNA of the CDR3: TGTGCCAGCAGCCAACAGGGGGCCTACAATGAGCAGTTCTTC.

CDR3 sequence (DNA): TGTGCCAGCAGCTTAGGTCCTAGCGGGAGGGCCCCAGAGACCCAGTACTTC. It codes for CASSLGPSGRAPETQYF. The chain couples TRBV7-6 to TRBJ2-5, with 12 bases lining up with TRBD2. Germline V gene data show CDR1 as SGHVS and CDR2 as FNYEAQ. V gave up 1 base and J gave up 4 bases; unmatched junction bases: 7. This CDR3 has 17 amino acids. The variable domain in full, with the rest retrieved from reference TRBV7-6 and TRBJ2-5, is GAGVSQSPRYKVTKRGQDVALRCDPISGHVSLYWYRQALGQGPEFLTYFNYEAQQDKSGLPNDRFSAERPEGSISTLTIQRTEQRDSAMYRCASSLGPSGRAPETQYFGPGTRLLVL.

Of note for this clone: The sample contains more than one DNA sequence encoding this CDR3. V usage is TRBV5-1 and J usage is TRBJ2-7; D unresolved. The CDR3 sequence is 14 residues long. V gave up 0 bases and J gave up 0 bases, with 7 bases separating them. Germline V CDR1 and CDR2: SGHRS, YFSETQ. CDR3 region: CASSLDSSSYEQYF. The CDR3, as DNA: TGCGCCAGCAGCTTGGACAGCAGCTCCTACGAGCAGTACTTC.

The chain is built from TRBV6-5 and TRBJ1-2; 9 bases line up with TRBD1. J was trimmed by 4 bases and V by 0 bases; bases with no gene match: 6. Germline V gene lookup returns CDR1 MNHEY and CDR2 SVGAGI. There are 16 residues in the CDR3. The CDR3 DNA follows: TGTGCCAGCAGTTACTCGTCACTACAGGGGGCCTATGGCTACACCTTC. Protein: CASSYSSLQGAYGYTF.

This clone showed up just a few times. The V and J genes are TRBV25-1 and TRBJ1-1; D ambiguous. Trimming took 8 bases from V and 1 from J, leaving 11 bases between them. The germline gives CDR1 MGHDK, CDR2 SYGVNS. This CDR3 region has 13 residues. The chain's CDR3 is CASRRGANTEAFF. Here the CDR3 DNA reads TGTGCCAGCCGTCGGGGTGCGAACACTGAAGCTTTCTTT.

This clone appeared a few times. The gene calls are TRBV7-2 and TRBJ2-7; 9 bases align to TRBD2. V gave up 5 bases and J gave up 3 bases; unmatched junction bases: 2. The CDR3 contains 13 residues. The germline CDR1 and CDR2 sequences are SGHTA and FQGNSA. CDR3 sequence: CASSRGGGYEQYF. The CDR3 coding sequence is TGTGCCAGCAGCCGCGGGGGGGGCTACGAGCAGTACTTC.

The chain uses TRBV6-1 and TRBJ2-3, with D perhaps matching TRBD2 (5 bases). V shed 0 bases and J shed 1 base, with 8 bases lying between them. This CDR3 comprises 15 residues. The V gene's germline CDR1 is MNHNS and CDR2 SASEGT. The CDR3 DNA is TGTGCCAGCAGTGAAGCAGACGGGGGCACAGATACGCAGTATTTT. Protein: CASSEADGGTDTQYF.

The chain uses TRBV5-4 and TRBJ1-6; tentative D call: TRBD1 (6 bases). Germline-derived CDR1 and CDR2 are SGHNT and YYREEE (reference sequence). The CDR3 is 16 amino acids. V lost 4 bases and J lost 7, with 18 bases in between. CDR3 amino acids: CASSPGGQASNSPLHF. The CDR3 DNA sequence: TGTGCCAGCAGCCCCGGGGGGCAGGCTTCAAATTCACCCCTCCACTTT.

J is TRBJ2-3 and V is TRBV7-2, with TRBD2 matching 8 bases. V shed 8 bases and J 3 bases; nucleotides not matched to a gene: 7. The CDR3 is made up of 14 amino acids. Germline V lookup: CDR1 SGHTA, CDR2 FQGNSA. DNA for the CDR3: TGTGCCAGCGGGGTCGGGAGGGATACAGATACGCAGTATTTT. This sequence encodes CASGVGRDTDTQYF.

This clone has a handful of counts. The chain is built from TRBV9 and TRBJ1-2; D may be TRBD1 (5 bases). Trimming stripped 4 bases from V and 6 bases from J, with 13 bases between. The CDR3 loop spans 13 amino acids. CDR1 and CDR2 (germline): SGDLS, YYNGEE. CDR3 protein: CASSSGAGDGYTF. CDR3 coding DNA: TGTGCCAGCAGCTCTGGGGCGGGGGATGGCTACACCTTC.

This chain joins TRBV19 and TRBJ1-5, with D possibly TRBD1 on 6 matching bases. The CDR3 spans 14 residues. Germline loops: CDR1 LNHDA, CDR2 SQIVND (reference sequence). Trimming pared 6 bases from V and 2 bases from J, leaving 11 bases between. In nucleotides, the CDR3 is TGTGCCAGTAGCCGACCAGGGGGCAATCAGCCCCAGCATTTT. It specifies CASSRPGGNQPQHF.

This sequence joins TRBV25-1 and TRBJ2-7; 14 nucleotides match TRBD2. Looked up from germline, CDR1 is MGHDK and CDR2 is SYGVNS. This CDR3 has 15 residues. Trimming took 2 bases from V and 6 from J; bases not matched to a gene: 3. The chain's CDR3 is CASSEGTSGSREQYF. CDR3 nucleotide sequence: TGTGCCAGCAGTGAAGGGACTAGCGGGAGCCGCGAGCAGTACTTC.

The CDR3 reads CASSLGTVKAFF. CDR3 coding DNA: TGTGCCAGCAGCTTGGGCACAGTTAAAGCTTTCTTT. The chain combines TRBV7-9 with TRBJ1-1; D ambiguous. The CDR3 has 12 amino acids. CDR1 is SEHNR, CDR2 FQNEAQ, per germline (reference sequence). Trimming took 3 bases from V and 9 from J, leaving 11 bases between them.

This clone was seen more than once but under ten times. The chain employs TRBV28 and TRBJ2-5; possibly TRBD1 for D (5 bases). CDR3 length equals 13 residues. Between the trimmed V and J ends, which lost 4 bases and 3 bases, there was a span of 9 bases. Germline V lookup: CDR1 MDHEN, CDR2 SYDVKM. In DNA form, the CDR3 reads TGTGCCAGCAGTTCTGACAGAAAAGAGACCCAGTACTTC. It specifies CASSSDRKETQYF.

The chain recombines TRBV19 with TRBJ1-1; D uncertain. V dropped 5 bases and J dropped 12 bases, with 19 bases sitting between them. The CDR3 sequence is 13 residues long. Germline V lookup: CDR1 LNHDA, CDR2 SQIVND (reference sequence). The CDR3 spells CASSPRDMLKTFF. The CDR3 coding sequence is TGTGCCAGTAGTCCTCGCGACATGTTGAAAACTTTCTTT.

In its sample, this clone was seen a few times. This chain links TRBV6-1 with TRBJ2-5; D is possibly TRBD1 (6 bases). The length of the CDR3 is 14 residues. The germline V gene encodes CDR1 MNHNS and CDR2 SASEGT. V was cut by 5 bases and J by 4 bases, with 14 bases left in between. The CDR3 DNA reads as TGTGCCAGCAGTTGGGGACACCTCTCAGAGACCCAGTACTTC. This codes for CASSWGHLSETQYF.

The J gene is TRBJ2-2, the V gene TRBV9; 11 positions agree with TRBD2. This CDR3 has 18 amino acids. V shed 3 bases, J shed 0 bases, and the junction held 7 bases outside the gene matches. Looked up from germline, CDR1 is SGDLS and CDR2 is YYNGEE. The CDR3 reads CASSGPGLAAANTGELFF. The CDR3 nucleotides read TGTGCCAGCAGCGGGCCGGGACTAGCGGCCGCGAACACCGGGGAGCTGTTTTTT. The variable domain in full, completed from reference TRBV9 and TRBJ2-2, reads DSGVTQTPKHLITATGQRVTLRCSPRSGDLSVYWYQQSLDQGLQFLIQYYNGEERAKGNILERFSAQQFPDLHSELNLSSLELGDSALYFCASSGPGLAAANTGELFFGEGSRLTVL.

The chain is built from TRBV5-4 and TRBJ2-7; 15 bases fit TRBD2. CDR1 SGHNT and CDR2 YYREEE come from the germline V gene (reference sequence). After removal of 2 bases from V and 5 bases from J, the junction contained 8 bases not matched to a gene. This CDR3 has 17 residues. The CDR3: CASSFGLAGGPGHEQYF. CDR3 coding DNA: TGTGCCAGCAGCTTCGGACTAGCGGGGGGGCCGGGCCACGAGCAGTACTTC.

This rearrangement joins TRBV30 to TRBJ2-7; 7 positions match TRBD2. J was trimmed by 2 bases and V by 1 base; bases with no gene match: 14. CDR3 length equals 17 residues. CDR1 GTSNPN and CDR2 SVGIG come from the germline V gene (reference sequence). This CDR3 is CAWSGPTSDQVPYEQYF. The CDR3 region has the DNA TGTGCCTGGAGTGGCCCAACTAGCGATCAAGTTCCCTACGAGCAGTACTTC.

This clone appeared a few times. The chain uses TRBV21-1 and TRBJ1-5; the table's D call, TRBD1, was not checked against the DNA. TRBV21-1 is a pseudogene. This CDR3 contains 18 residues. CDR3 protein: CASSKPSYWAPSNQPQHF. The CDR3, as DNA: TGTGCCAGCAGCAAACCTTCTTACTGGGCGCCTAGCAATCAGCCCCAGCATTTT.

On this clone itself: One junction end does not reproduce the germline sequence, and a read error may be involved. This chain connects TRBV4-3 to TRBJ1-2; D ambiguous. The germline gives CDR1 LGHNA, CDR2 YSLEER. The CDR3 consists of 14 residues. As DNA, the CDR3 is TGCGCCAGCAGCCAAGACGTCGGAAGGAACAAGAGAGGCTTC. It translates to CASSQDVGRNKRGF.

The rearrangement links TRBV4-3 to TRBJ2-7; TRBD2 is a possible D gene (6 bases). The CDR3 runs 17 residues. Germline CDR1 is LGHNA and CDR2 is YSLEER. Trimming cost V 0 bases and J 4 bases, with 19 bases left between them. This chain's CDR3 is CASSQDYGGVGRYEQYF. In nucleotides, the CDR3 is TGCGCCAGCAGCCAAGATTACGGGGGTGTAGGGAGGTACGAGCAGTACTTC.

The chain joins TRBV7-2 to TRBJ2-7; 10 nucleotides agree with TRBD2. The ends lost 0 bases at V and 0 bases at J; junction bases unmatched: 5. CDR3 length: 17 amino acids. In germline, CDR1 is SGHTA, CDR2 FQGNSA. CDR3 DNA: TGTGCCAGCAGCTTAGCGCTTAGCGGGGGGCTCTCCTACGAGCAGTACTTC. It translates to CASSLALSGGLSYEQYF.

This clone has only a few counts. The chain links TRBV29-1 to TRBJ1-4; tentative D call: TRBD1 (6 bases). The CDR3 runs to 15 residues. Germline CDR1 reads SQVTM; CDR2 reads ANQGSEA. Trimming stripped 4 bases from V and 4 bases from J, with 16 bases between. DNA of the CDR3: TGCAGCGTTGGGAAATCCGGACAGCTTAATGAAAAACTGTTTTTT. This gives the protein CSVGKSGQLNEKLFF.

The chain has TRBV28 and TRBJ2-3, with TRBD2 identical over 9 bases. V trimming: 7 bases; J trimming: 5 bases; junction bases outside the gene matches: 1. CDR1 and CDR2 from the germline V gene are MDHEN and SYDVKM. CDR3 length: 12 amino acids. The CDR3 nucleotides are TGTGCCAGCAAACTAGCGGGAGATACGCAGTATTTT. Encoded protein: CASKLAGDTQYF.